This T cell receptor beta chain was obtained from a study of CXCR3-negative and CXCR3-positive naive CD8 T cells. The study, taken as a whole, reports: PBMCs showed partially decreased CXCR3 expression after cryopreservation, and most assays used fresh PBMCs. With surface CD5 comparable between naive subsets, TCR strength was estimated using properties derived from the TRB CDR3. The TRB CDR3s that CXCR3-positive naive cells carried were more hydrophobic than those of CXCR3-negative naive cells.

Comments on this clonotype: Its antigen is not known.

Looked up from germline, CDR1 is SGDLS and CDR2 is YYNGEE. The CDR3 totals 15 residues. The study made its TRB cDNA libraries by 5' RACE, adding UMI labels. Each CDR3 protein gets one entry in TCRdb, which reprocessed the 5' RACE reads and gives no DNA. The listing contains some 99,000 distinct CDR3 sequences. Identification of naive CD8+ T cells rested on CD45RO-CCR7+CD27+CD95- status. The receptor's source is a human donor in good health. Some clones in this sample may be carry-over from other donors' samples. Specimen: naive CXCR3+ CD8+ T cells from blood. Subset: CD45RO-CCR7+CD27+CD95- naive CD8+ T cells expressing CXCR3 (TNR3+). This chain uses TRBV9 with TRBJ2-7; without DNA, the TCRdb call of TRBD1 cannot be checked. CDR3: CASSGQTGLSYEQYF.